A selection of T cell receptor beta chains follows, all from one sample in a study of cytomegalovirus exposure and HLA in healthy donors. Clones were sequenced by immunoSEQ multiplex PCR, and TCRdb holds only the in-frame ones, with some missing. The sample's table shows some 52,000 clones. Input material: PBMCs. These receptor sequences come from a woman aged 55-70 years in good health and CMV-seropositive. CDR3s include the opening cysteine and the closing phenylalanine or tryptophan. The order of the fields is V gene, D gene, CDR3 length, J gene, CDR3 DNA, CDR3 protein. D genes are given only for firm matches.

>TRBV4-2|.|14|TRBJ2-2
TGTGCCAGCAGCCGCAGGACAGACACCGGGGAGCTGTTTTTT
CASSRRTDTGELFF
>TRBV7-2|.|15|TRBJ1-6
TGTGCCAGCAGCTCCCCACAGGGATATAATTCACCCCTCCACTTT
CASSSPQGYNSPLHF
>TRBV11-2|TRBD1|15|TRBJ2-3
TGTGCCAGCAGTCCCCAGGGGGTTAGCACAGATACGCAGTATTTT
CASSPQGVSTDTQYF
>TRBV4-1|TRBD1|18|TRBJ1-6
TGCGCCAGCAGCCGCATCCTCGGGACAGGGGATCGCAATTCACCCCTCCACTTT
CASSRILGTGDRNSPLHF
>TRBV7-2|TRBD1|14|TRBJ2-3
TGTGCCAGCAGCACCAGACAGGGGGCCGATACGCAGTATTTT
CASSTRQGADTQYF
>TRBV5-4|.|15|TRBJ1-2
TGTGCCAGCAGCTTGGAGGGACTTGGGGACTATGGCTACACCTTC
CASSLEGLGDYGYTF
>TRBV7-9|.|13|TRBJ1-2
TGTGCCAGCAGCTTAGCGGCGGGTTATGGCTACACCTTC
CASSLAAGYGYTF
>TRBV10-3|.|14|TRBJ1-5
TGTGCCATCAGCCAGGGTAGGGTGAATCAGCCCCAGCATTTT
CAISQGRVNQPQHF
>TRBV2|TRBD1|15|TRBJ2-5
TGTGCCAGCAGTTCTACGGGACAGGGAGTTGAGACCCAGTACTTC
CASSSTGQGVETQYF
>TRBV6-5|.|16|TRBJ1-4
TGTGCCAGCAGTTCCAGGGGCGTCACGCGAGGAGAAAAACTGTTTTTT
CASSSRGVTRGEKLFF
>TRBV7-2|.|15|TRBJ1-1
TGTGCCAGCAGCTCTAGGACAGCGTCGAACACTGAAGCTTTCTTT
CASSSRTASNTEAFF
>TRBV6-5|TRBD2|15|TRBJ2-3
TGTGCCAGCAGTTACGGGACTAGCCGCACAGATAAGCAGTATTTT
CASSYGTSRTDKQYF
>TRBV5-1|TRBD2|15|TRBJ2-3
TGCGCCAGCAGCTTTTCCGGACTAGTAACAGATACGCAGTATTTT
CASSFSGLVTDTQYF
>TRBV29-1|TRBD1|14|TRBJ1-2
TGCAGCGTGGGTACCCGGGACAGGGATCTTGGCTACACCTTC
CSVGTRDRDLGYTF